A single sample gave rise to the 24 T cell receptor beta chains below, sequenced in a study of T-cell reconstitution after alpha-beta-depleted transplantation in children. Preparation of the TCRbeta library involved a method that used unique molecular identifiers. TCRdb processed the PCR reads anew with MiXCR; each CDR3 protein has one entry. The table includes 190,000 or so distinct CDR3 sequences, more than 12% detected once. Specimen: PBMCs from the stem cell graft donor, collected from the stem cell graft. Receptors were obtained from a human donor who donated a stem cell graft to a child with acute lymphoblastic leukemia.

This clonotype has at least ten counts. The chain joins TRBV18 to TRBJ1-6; no clear D. Per the germline V gene, CDR1 is KGHSH and CDR2 is LQKENI. The CDR3 has 16 amino acids. V was clipped by 3 bases and J by 0 bases, with 9 bases between them. In DNA, the CDR3 is TGTGCCAGCTCACCGACGTCAGGCTCCTATAATTCACCCCTCCACTTT. Translating it yields CASSPTSGSYNSPLHF.

This clonotype was detected a few times. The V and J genes are TRBV25-1 and TRBJ1-1, with 9 bases fitting TRBD1. In germline, CDR1 is MGHDK, CDR2 SYGVNS. V was pared by 1 base and J by 1 base, with 7 bases of the junction left unmatched. This CDR3 has 17 amino acids. The CDR3 reads CASSEWTGVKPNTEAFF. CDR3 nucleotides: TGTGCCAGCAGTGAATGGACAGGGGTCAAGCCGAACACTGAAGCTTTCTTT.

As concerns this clonotype: A much larger clonotype is one base distant, so this may be a read error. The V and J genes are TRBV5-1 and TRBJ2-3; possibly TRBD2 for D (6 bases). The CDR3 covers 19 residues. Trimming removed 3 bases at V and 0 bases at J, with 23 bases between. Germline loops: CDR1 SGHRS, CDR2 YFSETQ. This chain's CDR3 is CASSSRPGSGHPSTDTQYF. CDR3 coding DNA: TGCGCCAGCAGCTCAAGGCCAGGGAGCGGGCACCCTAGCACAGATACGCAGTATTTT.

This clonotype was observed a few times. The chain carries TRBV6-1 and TRBJ1-3, with D uncertain. V shed 0 bases and J shed 16 bases, with 10 bases lying between them. This CDR3 has 11 residues. Per the germline V gene, CDR1 is MNHNS and CDR2 is SASEGT. CDR3 in DNA: TGTGCCAGCAGTGAAGCGCTGAGCGACTATTTT. It specifies CASSEALSDYF.

The J gene is TRBJ2-3, the V gene TRBV11-2; TRBD2 matches at 8 bases. The CDR3 is 15 residues long. Trimming removed 0 bases from V and 4 bases from J; junction bases left unmatched: 3. Germline V gives CDR1 SGHAT, CDR2 FQNNGV. The CDR3 region has the DNA TGTGCCAGCAGCTTAGATCGGACTAGCCCAGATACGCAGTATTTT. Amino acid sequence: CASSLDRTSPDTQYF. Variable domain in full (rest from reference TRBV11-2 and TRBJ2-3): EAGVAQSPRYKIIEKRQSVAFWCNPISGHATLYWYQQILGQGPKLLIQFQNNGVVDDSQLPKDRFSAERLKGVDSTLKIQPAKLEDSAVYLCASSLDRTSPDTQYFGPGTRLTVL.

This clonotype was picked up one time. A much larger clone sits a single nucleotide away, making a read error possible. No conserved phenylalanine or tryptophan ends this CDR3, so it is likely a read error. V is TRBV10-2 and J is TRBJ2-1, with 8 bases aligning to TRBD2. V lost 0 bases to trimming and J lost 8 bases; unmatched junction nucleotides: 9. Germline V gene data show CDR1 as WSHSY and CDR2 as SAAADI. This CDR3 spans 16 amino acids. DNA of the CDR3: TGCGCCAGCAGTGAGTCGACGGGACTAGAGGCGCATGAGCAGTTCTTG. As protein: CASSESTGLEAHEQFL.

At least ten counts were recorded for this clonotype. This rearrangement joins TRBV5-1 to TRBJ1-1, with a possible D match to TRBD1 (6 bases). The ends were cut back, 8 bases at V and 3 bases at J, with 14 bases in the middle. The CDR3 extends over 13 amino acids. The V gene's germline CDR1 is SGHRS and CDR2 YFSETQ. In DNA, the CDR3 is TGCGCCAGGAGGGAGGGGGGGGACACTGAAGCTTTCTTT. Its protein is CARREGGDTEAFF. Filled out from reference TRBV5-1 and TRBJ1-1, the complete variable domain reads KAGVTQTPRYLIKTRGQQVTLSCSPISGHRSVSWYQQTPGQGLQFLFEYFSETQRNKGNFPGRFSGRQFSNSRSEMNVSTLELGDSALYLCARREGGDTEAFFGQGTRLTVV.

The count of this clonotype is one. A clone one base away is much larger, so this may be a read error. J is TRBJ2-1 and V is TRBV12-3 or TRBV12-4; D ambiguous. Trimming left V 7 bases short and J 5 bases short, with 15 bases between. The CDR3 consists of 14 residues. CDR3 sequence: CASNFQLVDNEQFF. CDR3 nucleotides: TGTGCCAGCAACTTCCAGTTGGTCGACAATGAGCAGTTCTTC.

The sample holds many counts of this clonotype. The chain is built from TRBV20-1 and TRBJ2-3; D might be TRBD2 (5 bases). Per germline, CDR1 DFQATT and CDR2 SNEGSKA (reference sequence). The CDR3 loop spans 15 amino acids. Trimming left V 1 base short and J 1 base short, with 12 bases between. This chain's CDR3 is CSARGPGFRTDTQYF. The CDR3 bases are TGCAGTGCTAGAGGCCCGGGATTCCGCACAGATACGCAGTATTTT.

This clonotype was recorded at least ten times. The chain recombines TRBV5-5 with TRBJ2-7, with 13 bases identical to TRBD2. Germline V gene data show CDR1 as SGHKS and CDR2 as YYEKEE (reference sequence). Trimming took 3 bases from V and 5 from J; bases not matched to a gene: 11. The CDR3 sequence is 17 residues long. Here the CDR3 DNA reads TGTGCCAGCAGCTCGAAGGGACTAGCGGGATCTTCCAACGAGCAGTACTTC. This translates into CASSSKGLAGSSNEQYF. Filled out from reference TRBV5-5 and TRBJ2-7, the complete variable domain reads DAGVTQSPTHLIKTRGQQVTLRCSPISGHKSVSWYQQVLGQGPQFIFQYYEKEERGRGNFPDRFSARQFPNYSSELNVNALLLGDSALYLCASSSKGLAGSSNEQYFGPGTRLTVT.

This chain uses TRBV4-1 with TRBJ1-2; D uncertain. The CDR3 has 17 residues. Looked up from germline, CDR1 is MGHRA and CDR2 is YSYEKL. The V end lost 1 base, the J end lost 4 bases, and 19 bases lay between the germline ends. The CDR3 spells CASSQGTMRRTIYGYTF. CDR3 nucleotides: TGCGCCAGCAGCCAAGGAACGATGAGGCGGACCATCTATGGCTACACCTTC.

At least ten counts were recorded for this clonotype. The chain links TRBV11-3 to TRBJ1-1; D is unclear. The V gene lost 3 bases and the J gene lost 8 bases, with 13 bases spanning the gap. The V gene's germline CDR1 is SGHNT and CDR2 YENEEA. The CDR3 is made up of 13 amino acids. The CDR3 coding sequence is TGTGCCAGCAGCTTGGGAGGGCGAACGGAAGCTTTCTTT. Protein: CASSLGGRTEAFF.

The V and J genes are TRBV10-2 and TRBJ1-1; D unresolved. The ends were cut back, 9 bases at V and 4 bases at J, with 18 bases in the middle. In germline, CDR1 is WSHSY, CDR2 SAAADI. This CDR3 region has 14 residues. The CDR3 protein is CASMQTDAGTEAFF. CDR3 DNA: TGCGCCAGTATGCAGACCGATGCTGGCACTGAAGCTTTCTTT.

This clonotype was counted between two and nine times. The chain couples TRBV2 to TRBJ2-5; no firm D call. This CDR3 has 12 amino acids. Trimming shortened V by 4 bases and J by 2 bases, and 5 bases separated the two germline ends. The germline gives CDR1 SNHLY, CDR2 FYNNEI. The CDR3 here is CASSALQETQYF. CDR3 bases: TGTGCCAGCAGTGCCCTTCAAGAGACCCAGTACTTC. Supplemented by reference TRBV2 and TRBJ2-5, the full variable domain reads EPEVTQTPSHQVTQMGQEVILRCVPISNHLYFYWYRQILGQKVEFLVSFYNNEISEKSEIFDDQFSVERPDGSNFTLKIRSTKLEDSAMYFCASSALQETQYFGPGTRLLVL.

This clonotype was observed many times. The rearrangement uses TRBV6-5 and TRBJ1-4; D gene unclear. The germline gives CDR1 MNHEY, CDR2 SVGAGI. The CDR3 has 16 residues. V lost 0 bases to trimming and J lost 0 bases, with 8 bases between them. Here the CDR3 DNA reads TGTGCCAGCAGTTACTCAGCGTTCGCAACTAATGAAAAACTGTTTTTT. Its protein is CASSYSAFATNEKLFF.

The sample holds many counts of this clonotype. The chain carries TRBV20-1 and TRBJ1-1, with D maybe TRBD1 (5 bases). Germline CDR1 and CDR2: DFQATT and SNEGSKA (reference sequence). The CDR3 length is 12 residues. The V gene lost 8 bases and the J gene lost 6 bases, with 16 bases spanning the gap. The CDR3 sequence is CSTSGHPPEAFF. The CDR3 nucleotides read TGCAGTACCTCAGGACACCCCCCTGAAGCTTTCTTT.

This clonotype appeared many times. This chain joins TRBV9 and TRBJ2-2; 13 bases are shared with TRBD2. The V segment lost 5 bases and the J segment 5 bases; nucleotides outside the gene matches: 6. The CDR3 has 16 amino acids. Germline CDR1 reads SGDLS; CDR2 reads YYNGEE. CDR3 sequence reads: CASSSETSGRTGELFF. Here the CDR3 DNA reads TGTGCCAGCAGTTCCGAGACTAGCGGGAGGACCGGGGAGCTGTTTTTT.

This clonotype was detected ten times or more. The J gene is TRBJ1-1, the V gene TRBV12-3 or TRBV12-4, with D possibly matching TRBD1 (5 bases). Trimming removed 6 bases from V and 2 bases from J, with 22 bases in between. The CDR3 contains 17 residues. DNA for the CDR3: TGTGCCAGCAGCCGCCCCCTGGGCGGCAGGGAAAACACTGAAGCTTTCTTT. Its translation: CASSRPLGGRENTEAFF.

This clonotype was detected ten times or more. V is TRBV20-1 and J is TRBJ2-2; 13 bases are a match to TRBD2. V was clipped by 5 bases and J by 4 bases; unmatched bases: 4. CDR1 is DFQATT and CDR2 is SNEGSKA in the germline V gene (reference sequence). The CDR3 has 15 amino acids. CDR3 amino acids: CSAGLAGDSTGELFF. CDR3 in DNA: TGCAGTGCTGGACTAGCGGGAGATAGCACCGGGGAGCTGTTTTTT.

A remark on this clonotype: A much larger clone is a single base away; this may be a read error. V and J are TRBV7-8 and TRBJ2-1; the match to TRBD2 covers 10 bases. V was clipped by 6 bases and J by 8 bases; unmatched bases: 13. Germline loops: CDR1 SGHVS, CDR2 FQNEAQ. The CDR3 totals 16 residues. Here the CDR3 reads CASSPTRTSGYDEQFF. Written as DNA, the CDR3 is TGTGCCAGCAGTCCAACCCGGACTAGCGGTTACGATGAGCAGTTCTTC. Full variable domain (rest looked up from reference TRBV7-8 and TRBJ2-1): GAGVSQSPRYKVAKRGQDVALRCDPISGHVSLFWYQQALGQGPEFLTYFQNEAQLDKSGLPSDRFFAERPEGSVSTLKIQRTQQEDSAVYLCASSPTRTSGYDEQFFGPGTRLTVL.

Many counts were recorded for this clonotype. This sequence joins TRBV20-1 and TRBJ2-1, with 7 bases matching TRBD1. Per germline, CDR1 DFQATT and CDR2 SNEGSKA (reference sequence). Trimming cost V 0 bases and J 12 bases; bases outside gene matches: 5. The CDR3 length is 12 residues. The CDR3 bases are TGCAGTGCTAGAGATCATAGGGGGCTGCAGTTCTTC. Its translation: CSARDHRGLQFF.

This clonotype was detected many times. V and J are TRBV28 and TRBJ2-1; D possibly uses TRBD1 or TRBD2 (6 bases each). This CDR3 is built from 16 residues. The germline CDR1 and CDR2 sequences are MDHEN and SYDVKM. V lost 6 bases and J lost 5, with 20 bases in between. DNA of the CDR3: TGTGCCAGCAGGGGGTGGATGGGGGGCTTTAACAATGAGCAGTTCTTC. It codes for CASRGWMGGFNNEQFF.

This clonotype was seen a handful of times. This chain connects TRBV12-3 or TRBV12-4 to TRBJ1-6; the D gene is possibly TRBD1 (5 bases). The ends were cut back, 1 base at V and 10 bases at J, with 23 bases in the middle. CDR3 length: 18 amino acids. The CDR3 region has the DNA TGTGCCAGCAGTTTAGTGGGGCGGGGGACCCCCGGGGCATCACCCCTCCACTTT. Its protein product is CASSLVGRGTPGASPLHF.

This clonotype was counted once. A single base separates this from a much larger clone, so it may be a read error. Here the CDR3 DNA reads TGCGCCAGCAGCTTGGCAGCGGAGAGCACAGATACGGAGTATTTT. This gives the protein CASSLAAESTDTEYF. The genes are TRBV5-1 and TRBJ2-3; D is possibly TRBD2 (5 bases). The V gene's germline CDR1 is SGHRS and CDR2 YFSETQ. This CDR3 is built from 15 residues.